The present TCR beta chain was sequenced within a study of cytomegalovirus exposure and HLA in healthy donors (dated 2017 in TCRdb). With respect to the entire study: An earlier analysis of approximately 640 of the donors reported roughly 300 Gb of sequence data and roughly 100 million unique TCR beta sequences from 190 million or so T cells. An early release that covered around 590 HLA-typed donors contained about 300 gigabases of sequencing data and some 87 million unique TCR sequences. The genetic ancestry cluster associated with self-reported Caucasian donors included around four fifths of the 398 genotyped donors. The study was designed to test whether signatures of past pathogen exposure could be identified by cataloging public T cell receptors. Using immunosequencing, the study profiled T cell repertoires from fewer than 850 subjects and related those repertoires to cytomegalovirus serostatus. In addition to the first cohort of 666 subjects, a separate validation cohort of under 150 different subjects was used. The study combined high-throughput TCR immunosequencing, statistical association of individual TCRs with disease status, and machine learning to predict cytomegalovirus infection status. A later analysis re-examined previously published TCR beta repertoires from 610 or so donors and added high-resolution HLA genotyping to investigate patterns of TCR occurrence. In the later analysis, no new phenotypic data were used to find candidate immune exposures; instead, reliance was placed on TCR beta sequences and their occurrence across donors. To decide whether each TCR beta V gene segment behaved as functional or pseudogenic, an earlier analysis of fewer than 750 of the donors relied on high-throughput TCR beta sequencing. Donor age, sex, ethnicity and CMV serostatus were collected together with the repertoire data. A later genetic analysis used genome-wide SNP genotypes for about 60% of the roughly 670 donors, treating that subset as a discovery cohort. Every discovery cohort repertoire had been produced on one sequencing platform. Both class I and class II loci were covered by HLA typing, at four-digit resolution. The number of donors typed differed by locus, with about 620-630 for A, B, C, DRB1 and DQB1, around 500 for DQA1, 600 to 610 for DPA1, and 472 for DPB1. Roughly 5 DR-DQ haplotypes were handled as single units for association and clustering, since linkage in the cohort was strong. Across 398 genotyped donors of the cohort, an average of about 240,000 unique TCR beta nucleotide sequences per donor were sequenced, and roughly 18% of those sequences were non-productive.

The full study reports these points: According to a later analysis, TCR association rates differed among HLA loci, with DRB1 alleles showing the most associated TCRs and HLA-C alleles showing the fewest. A later analysis found that most CMV-associated TCR beta chains appeared HLA-restricted, with HLA associations seemingly driven largely by CMV exposure. The authors suggested that the approach could potentially be extended to other disease states and immunological phenotypes. Specific HLA alleles were associated with some 15,000 TCR beta sequences at a false discovery rate of 0.05 in a later analysis. When HLA alleles, especially DR and DQ, strongly co-occurred, attributing TCR associations to individual alleles was difficult. According to a later genetic analysis, donors in an Asian-associated ancestry cluster had fewer N-insertions in productive TCRs than the roughly 670-donor mean. Because some donors lacked HLA typing at each locus, the association tests relied only on the typed subset. Several of the top co-occurrence clusters appeared to be linked to parvovirus B19, influenza, CMV and Epstein-Barr virus, according to a later analysis. An earlier analysis of approximately 570 of the donors showed that most TCR beta V segments appeared in productive rearrangements either about 90% or about 30% of the time, which broadly matched IMGT annotations. In this cohort, only TCR beta chains were sequenced, and detectable features were limited by the absence of alpha or paired-chain data. The earlier analysis of 450 to 700 of the donors excluded some 15 rarely observed V segments, including chromosome 9 orphons, because counts were too low. The study gave a list of under 200 TCR beta chains associated with cytomegalovirus. For the cohort, immune exposure information was limited to CMV serostatus. Correlated functional status among segregating V segments might be attributable to linkage disequilibrium, but an unknown experimental factor could not be ruled out. Three of the identified cytomegalovirus-associated TCR beta chains were confirmed in vitro to be specific for cytomegalovirus antigens. A cluster of highly shared sequence variants was judged likely to be a technical artifact of the sequencing pipeline. A further reported finding was that TCR beta sequences accurately predicted the HLA-A and HLA-B alleles for most subjects in the first cohort. The presence/absence analyses assumed that sequencing depth was roughly uniform across donors, and that assumption may not be true. In both the original and validation cohorts, the classifier was reported to diagnose cytomegalovirus status with high specificity and sensitivity. In a later genetic analysis, a missense DCLRE1C variant was associated with V-gene and J-gene trimming of TCR beta chains, and the association was replicated in an independent cohort. Some IMGT-functional V segments, including TRBV6-2 and TRBV6-3, could not be told apart with the 87-base-pair reads, so those segments were excluded. Most TCR sequences were observed very rarely across donors, whereas some public TCRs were present in many individuals. In a later analysis, HLA-associated TCR beta chains showed more clonal expansion and lower generation probabilities than non-associated chains that were equally common.

Details on this clone: Its antigen specificity is not known. Qualities for individual bases were not recorded, and no much larger clone is one base off.

CDR1 and CDR2, per the germline V gene (reference sequence), are SEHNR and FQNEAQ. The CDR3, from cysteine to phenylalanine, totals 14 residues. Only the CDR3 DNA stays, 42 bases, in frame from base 1. V was cut back by 4 bases and J by 5 bases, leaving a gap of 9 bases between them. The protocol used for the library was the immunoSEQ multiplex PCR assay. For the multiplex PCR, a mixture combining 60 forward primers for TCR Vbeta segments and 13 reverse primers for TCR Jbeta segments was used. The CDR3 region of rearranged TCR beta genes was amplified from genomic DNA with a multiplex PCR assay. The amplified TCR beta libraries were sequenced on the Illumina HiSeq System as 87-base-pair reads. Per the source publication's procedure: Across the 666 repertoires, a later analysis counted 78 million or so unique TCR beta chains, 8.5 million to 12 million of which were shared by at least two donors. A nearest-neighbor algorithm error-corrected the raw reads and collapsed the reads into unique sequences, merging closely related sequences to remove PCR and sequencing errors. CDR3 sequences were aligned to IMGT reference sequences to assign V, D and J gene segments. For a sequence to be retained, a match of at least six nucleotides to both a V gene segment and a J gene segment was required. Rearrangements were called productive when the CDR3 lacked stop codons and stayed in frame with V and J; all others were non-productive. CDR3 was defined according to IMGT convention as the region running from the second conserved V-encoded cysteine to the conserved J-encoded phenylalanine. The earlier analysis of more than 450 of the donors excluded sequences that lacked an unambiguous match to a single V gene segment. An earlier analysis of 500 to 600 of the donors classified V segments as functional when productive rearrangements were above 56.7% and as segregating when the standard deviation between donors was above 5%. A statistical classification framework was built for diagnosing cytomegalovirus status from the catalog of TCR beta chain sequences. In a later analysis, TCR nucleotide sequences were compared against IMGT/GENE-DB human TR gene sequences so that V and J genes could be assigned. A later analysis assigned CDR3 sequences and most-parsimonious VDJ recombination scenarios with the TCRdist pipeline. In a later analysis, every TCR beta chain was defined by the combination of its CDR3 amino acid sequence and its V-gene family, and reads without a unique V-gene family were dropped. To address suspected cross-contamination and a sequencing artifact, a later analysis removed several hundred highly shared, low-generation-probability nucleotide sequences. In a later analysis, a clonal expansion index for each public chain was calculated from normalized within-repertoire ranks of inferred template counts. A later analysis computed generation probabilities with a VDJ recombination model fitted to out-of-frame rearrangements, and checked the results against IGoR. Hypergeometric tests were used in a later analysis to score TCR-TCR, TCR-HLA and TCR-CMV co-occurrence, with a repertoire-size bias correction applied to the TCR pairs. False discovery rates were estimated in a later analysis by permuting HLA or CMV assignments 20 times. In a later analysis, co-occurring TCRs were grouped with DBSCAN, and TCRdist sequence similarity was added when clustering was performed within HLA-allele-positive subsets. For co-occurrence clustering, repertoires with fewer than 30,000 or more than 120,000 public chains were excluded, along with four or five repertoires with anomalous nucleotide sharing. TCRdb mirrors the immuneACCESS table, restricted to in-frame sequences. Some clones are absent from its copies; in checked studies, under half trace to an unresolved V gene, and the reason for the others is unknown. For V, J and clone size, that table is used; D and trimming come from the DNA. In all, the sample holds 100,000 to 150,000 clones, and over 60% of those were seen once. Around 5% of the sample rests with the top ten.

In total, roughly 670 healthy bone marrow donors made up the cohort. At the time of sampling, all cohort members were nominally healthy, though unrecorded immune exposures were likely present. The donor was CMV seropositive and was included in the group of approximately 300 seropositive cohort members. Each donor provided a peripheral blood sample, and peripheral blood mononuclear cells were used for TCR beta sequencing. Genomic DNA was extracted from the blood cell samples with the Qiagen DNeasy Blood Extraction Kit. The chain uses TRBV7-9 and TRBJ1-6, with a weak D call of TRBD1 (6 bases match). The clonotype comes from a man between 60 and 75 years old in good health and CMV-seropositive. Sequenced sample: PBMCs. CDR3 protein: CASSYRDNNSPLHF. The DNA sequence is given as TGTGCCAGCAGCTACCGGGACAATAATTCACCCCTCCACTTT.